The text below deals with one T cell receptor beta chain. The sample comes from a study of blood T cell repertoires in COVID-19. Background on the study: T cells, B-cell-depleted T cells, or PBMCs supplied cDNA or gDNA.

After removal of 5 bases from V and 2 bases from J, the junction contained 5 bases not matched to a gene. CDR1 is SNHLY, CDR2 FYNNEI, per germline. This CDR3 spans 15 amino acids. Using immunoSEQ multiplex PCR, the repertoire was profiled, and TCRdb retains in-frame clones only, with some absent. The table includes about 180,000 clones, more than 70% detected once. Material for sequencing was peripheral blood. V is TRBV2 and J is TRBJ1-1, with 10 bases lining up with TRBD1. The source of this sequence is a man aged 40-50 years with active or convalescent COVID-19. CDR3 sequence: CASSWDRGGNTEAFF. The CDR3 DNA follows: TGTGCCAGCAGTTGGGACAGGGGAGGCAACACTGAAGCTTTCTTT.